This T cell receptor beta chain was obtained from a study of T-cell memory formation after mild COVID-19. Study summary: For the most part, TCR clusters were specific to one donor.

Constant-segment-primed 5'RACE gave TCR alpha and TCR beta cDNA libraries with sample barcodes and UMIs. TCRdb re-derived calls from the 5' RACE reads in MiXCR, one entry per CDR3 protein. The top ten clones hold around 23% of a sample with approximately 250,000 distinct CDR3 sequences, over 15% of them seen once. Study results and limitations: The study found balanced CD4/CD8 in clones contracting day 15 to 85 and a CD4+ lean in later expanders. Among CD4+ contracting clones, most were CM and EM, and CD8+ ones EMRA.

This clonotype came up a few times. What it binds is unknown. The V end lost 5 bases, the J end lost 1 base, and 14 bases lay between the germline ends. The CDR3 totals 15 residues. Sequencing input: PBMCs or a T cell subset sorted from them (not recorded which). This rearrangement joins TRBV12-3 or TRBV12-4 to TRBJ2-5; D assignment may be TRBD1 or TRBD2 (5 bases each). The sequence came from a man between 18 and 35 years old who had mild COVID-19 (a few samples of this study predate the infection). Cell type and time point are not known. CDR3 region: CASSAGEGFQETQYF. The CDR3 DNA reads TGTGCCAGCAGTGCGGGCGAGGGGTTCCAAGAGACCCAGTACTTC.